These 19 T cell receptor beta chains were all obtained from the same sample, sequenced in a study of T cells in narcolepsy. Libraries were prepared by immunoSEQ multiplex PCR; TCRdb keeps only in-frame clonotypes and omits some of them. The sample comprises about 19,000 clones, roughly 87% of which are singletons, and about 1.5% rests with the top ten. Sequencing was done on a sample of memory (CD45RA-) CD4+ T cells from blood. All receptors derive from a human donor in good health.

The gene calls are TRBV29-1 and TRBJ2-5, with a tentative D call TRBD1 (6 bases). This CDR3 is 13 amino acids long. The V and J ends lost 7 bases and 2 bases respectively, with 14 bases between them. Looked up from germline, CDR1 is SQVTM and CDR2 is ANQGSEA. The CDR3 sequence: CSAGTFTQETQYF. The CDR3 DNA sequence: TGCAGCGCTGGGACATTCACTCAAGAGACCCAGTACTTC.

The gene calls are TRBV6-5 and TRBJ2-5, with 9 bases identical to TRBD1. The closer fit of TRBJ2-7 to the DNA end suggests the J call may be wrong. CDR1 and CDR2 from the germline V gene are MNHEY and SVGAGI. CDR3 size: 14 residues. The DNA for the CDR3 is TGTGCCAGCAGCCCGGGGACAGGGAGGTACGAGCAGTACTTC. It is translated as CASSPGTGRYEQYF.

V usage is TRBV5-1 and J usage is TRBJ1-2; no reliable D call. Trimming stripped 4 bases from V and 2 bases from J, with 9 bases between. Germline assignment: CDR1 SGHRS and CDR2 YFSETQ. The CDR3 has 13 amino acids. The CDR3 nucleotides read TGCGCCAGCAGCCCGGACCCAAACTATGGCTACACCTTC. It yields the protein CASSPDPNYGYTF.

V and J are TRBV4-1 and TRBJ1-4; D is undetermined. Trimming stripped 4 bases from V and 0 bases from J, with 12 bases between. From germline, CDR1 is MGHRA and CDR2 YSYEKL. CDR3 size: 16 residues. In DNA form, the CDR3 reads TGCGCCAGCAGCCCAGGTTTGTCTGCAACTAATGAAAAACTGTTTTTT. The encoded protein is CASSPGLSATNEKLFF.

This sequence joins TRBV14 and TRBJ2-1; 7 nucleotides agree with TRBD2. The CDR3 has 16 residues. V shed 4 bases and J 5 bases; nucleotides not matched to a gene: 11. The germline gives CDR1 SGHDN, CDR2 FVKESK. The CDR3 DNA reads TGTGCCAGCAGCCGTACTGGGCGCGGGGGTAACAATGAGCAGTTCTTC. Protein product: CASSRTGRGGNNEQFF.

The chain employs TRBV6-5 and TRBJ1-2; D is possibly TRBD1 (5 bases). CDR1 and CDR2 (germline): MNHEY, SVGAGI. The CDR3 is 13 residues long. The ends were cut back, 7 bases at V and 2 bases at J, with 11 bases in the middle. CDR3: CASTWGRNYGYTF. In DNA form, the CDR3 reads TGTGCCAGCACCTGGGGCAGAAACTATGGCTACACCTTC.

This chain connects TRBV7-2 to TRBJ2-5; D possibly corresponds to TRBD2 (7 bases). The CDR3 has 16 amino acids. Trimming removed 1 base from V and 4 bases from J, with 16 bases in between. The germline V gene encodes CDR1 SGHTA and CDR2 FQGNSA. The CDR3 nucleotides are TGTGCCAGCAGCTTAGATTTGTGGGGGGGCTCAGAGACCCAGTACTTC. Its protein is CASSLDLWGGSETQYF.

The chain employs TRBV5-6 and TRBJ2-5, with a tentative D call TRBD2 (6 bases). CDR1 is SGHDT and CDR2 is YYEEEE in the germline V gene. Between the trimmed V and J ends, which lost 1 base and 3 bases, there was a span of 7 bases. This CDR3 is built from 13 residues. CDR3 coding DNA: TGTGCCAGCAGCTTGTCGGGAGAAGAGACCCAGTACTTC. It encodes CASSLSGEETQYF.

The rearrangement uses TRBV2 and TRBJ1-6, with unresolved D. Trimming took 9 bases from V and 0 from J, leaving 12 bases between them. Germline V gene lookup returns CDR1 SNHLY and CDR2 FYNNEI. The CDR3 length is 15 residues. The chain's CDR3 is CASKFRDSYNSPLHF. The CDR3 DNA is TGTGCCAGTAAATTCCGGGACTCCTATAATTCACCCCTCCACTTT. Variable domain in full (rest from reference TRBV2 and TRBJ1-6): EPEVTQTPSHQVTQMGQEVILRCVPISNHLYFYWYRQILGQKVEFLVSFYNNEISEKSEIFDDQFSVERPDGSNFTLKIRSTKLEDSAMYFCASKFRDSYNSPLHFGNGTRLTVT.

The chain couples TRBV5-4 to TRBJ1-2; D is unclear. The germline gives CDR1 SGHNT, CDR2 YYREEE (reference sequence). This CDR3 is 13 amino acids long. V gave up 0 bases and J gave up 0 bases, with 3 bases separating them. CDR3 sequence: CASSLDPNYGYTF. For the CDR3, the DNA is TGTGCCAGCAGCTTGGACCCTAACTATGGCTACACCTTC.

The chain has TRBV30 and TRBJ1-2, with D possibly matching TRBD1 (5 bases). Germline-derived CDR1 and CDR2 are GTSNPN and SVGIG (reference sequence). Trimming cost V 3 bases and J 4 bases, with 9 bases left between them. The CDR3 extends over 12 amino acids. CDR3 DNA sequence: TGTGCCTGGAGCGGGACCGGCTATGGCTACACCTTC. Protein: CAWSGTGYGYTF.

The gene calls are TRBV18 and TRBJ1-2; unclear D gene. V lost 4 bases to trimming and J lost 4 bases, with 13 bases between them. Germline V lookup: CDR1 KGHSH, CDR2 LQKENI. The CDR3 runs 14 residues. The CDR3 loop is CASSQQDGTYGYTF. In DNA form, the CDR3 reads TGTGCCAGCTCACAGCAGGACGGTACCTATGGCTACACCTTC.

This clone was recorded only once. The V call is TRBV25-1, the J call TRBJ1-5, with no clear D. V lost 3 bases, J lost 7 bases, and 4 bases lay in between. The V gene's germline CDR1 is MGHDK and CDR2 SYGVNS. There are 11 residues in the CDR3. CDR3 DNA sequence: TGTGCCAGCAGTGACAGACAGCCCCAGCATTTT. Encoded protein: CASSDRQPQHF.

The V call is TRBV5-4, the J call TRBJ2-1; 9 bases agree with TRBD2. CDR1 and CDR2 (germline): SGHNT, YYREEE (reference sequence). With V trimmed by 5 bases and J by 4 bases, 7 bases remained unmatched. This CDR3 is built from 15 residues. The chain's CDR3 is CASSIVSGGYNEQFF. In nucleotides, the CDR3 is TGTGCCAGCAGTATAGTTAGCGGGGGTTACAATGAGCAGTTCTTC.

The rearrangement uses TRBV12-5 and TRBJ1-1; D remains unclear. This CDR3 has 13 residues. V was trimmed by 1 base and J by 5 bases, leaving 8 bases between them. Germline V gives CDR1 LGHNT, CDR2 FRNRAP. CDR3 nucleotide sequence: TGTGCTAGTGGTTTGGAACCAGAAACTGAAGCTTTCTTT. Amino acid sequence: CASGLEPETEAFF. The variable domain in full, with the rest retrieved from reference TRBV12-5 and TRBJ1-1, is DARVTQTPRHKVTEMGQEVTMRCQPILGHNTVFWYRQTMMQGLELLAYFRNRAPLDDSGMPKDRFSAEMPDATLATLKIQPSEPRDSAVYFCASGLEPETEAFFGQGTRLTVV.

The V gene is TRBV6-5, the J gene TRBJ2-3; 7 bases agree with TRBD2. Germline V CDR1 and CDR2: MNHEY, SVGAGI. CDR3 length: 15 amino acids. The V and J ends lost 7 bases and 2 bases, in that order; junction bases with no gene match: 9. For the CDR3, the DNA is TGTGCCAGCAATCCCCCGGGGAGGGCCACAGATACGCAGTATTTT. Residues: CASNPPGRATDTQYF.

A few counts support this clone. Here the CDR3 reads CASRLIGDEQFF. The CDR3 DNA reads TGTGCCAGCAGGTTGATTGGGGATGAGCAGTTCTTC. The rearrangement joins TRBV7-2 to TRBJ2-1; D not certain. Germline CDR1 and CDR2: SGHTA and FQGNSA. This CDR3 spans 12 amino acids. V gave up 6 bases and J gave up 8 bases, with 11 bases separating them.

The V and J genes are TRBV5-1 and TRBJ2-1; no reliable D call. V was shortened by 2 bases and J by 5 bases, with 11 bases between the two germline ends. Germline V gene sequence: CDR1 SGHRS, CDR2 YFSETQ. This CDR3 contains 14 residues. Here the CDR3 reads CASSFGGHDNEQFF. The CDR3 DNA is TGCGCCAGCAGCTTCGGCGGCCATGACAATGAGCAGTTCTTC.

The chain combines TRBV15 with TRBJ2-4; unclear D gene. Germline CDR1 LNHNV, CDR2 YYDKDF (reference sequence). The V end was cut by 0 bases, the J end by 2 bases, with 14 bases between. The CDR3 loop spans 17 amino acids. In DNA form, the CDR3 reads TGTGCCACCAGCAGAGATCCCTTTTCTGGGACCAAAAACATTCAGTACTTC. Its protein product is CATSRDPFSGTKNIQYF.